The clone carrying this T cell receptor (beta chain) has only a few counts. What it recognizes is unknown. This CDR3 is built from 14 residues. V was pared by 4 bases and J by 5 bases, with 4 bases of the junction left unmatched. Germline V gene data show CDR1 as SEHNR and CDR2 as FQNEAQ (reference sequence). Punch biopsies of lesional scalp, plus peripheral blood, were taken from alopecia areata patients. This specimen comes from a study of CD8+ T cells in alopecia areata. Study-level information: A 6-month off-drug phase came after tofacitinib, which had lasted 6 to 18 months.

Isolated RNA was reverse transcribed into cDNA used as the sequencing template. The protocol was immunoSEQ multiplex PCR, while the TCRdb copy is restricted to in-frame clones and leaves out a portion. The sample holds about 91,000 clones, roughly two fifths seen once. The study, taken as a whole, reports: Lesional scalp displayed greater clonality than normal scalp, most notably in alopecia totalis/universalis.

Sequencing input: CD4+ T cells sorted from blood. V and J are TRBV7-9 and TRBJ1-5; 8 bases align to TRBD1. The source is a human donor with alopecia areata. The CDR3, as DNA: TGTGCCAGCAGCTACGCAGGGGGCGATCAGCCCCAGCATTTT. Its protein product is CASSYAGGDQPQHF.